A single sample gave rise to the 9 T cell receptor beta chains below, sequenced in a study of T cells in Graves' hyperthyroidism and ophthalmopathy. RNA transcripts served as the template for amplifying TCR beta CDR3 regions. The HTBI primer set was used in a first-round RT-PCR of the TCR CDR3. Each CDR3 protein gets one entry after TCRdb re-called the multiplex PCR reads with MiXCR. The table includes about 700,000 distinct CDR3 sequences, 12% to 15% detected once. Sequences were obtained from blood. Receptors originate from a woman aged 18-29 years with Graves' hyperthyroidism.

This clonotype has only a few counts. The V gene is TRBV10-2, the J gene TRBJ1-2; a weak D match, TRBD1 (5 bases). Germline-derived CDR1 and CDR2 are WSHSY and SAAADI. Trimming shortened V by 5 bases and J by 0 bases, and 10 bases separated the two germline ends. This CDR3 region has 14 residues. The CDR3 loop reads CASSFTGANYGYTF. The CDR3 region has the DNA TGCGCCAGCAGTTTTACAGGCGCTAACTATGGCTACACCTTC.

At least ten counts were recorded for this clonotype. This CDR3 is CASSVPGTPSSYEQYF. The CDR3 nucleotides read TGTGCCAGCAGTGTTCCCGGGACGCCGAGCTCCTACGAGCAGTACTTC. The V gene is TRBV28, the J gene TRBJ2-7; D is perhaps TRBD1 or TRBD2 (5 bases each). Germline CDR1 is MDHEN and CDR2 is SYDVKM. Trimming shortened V by 5 bases and J by 0 bases, and 17 bases separated the two germline ends. This CDR3 is 16 amino acids long. Filled out from reference TRBV28 and TRBJ2-7, the complete variable domain reads DVKVTQSSRYLVKRTGEKVFLECVQDMDHENMFWYRQDPGLGLRLIYFSYDVKMKEKGDIPEGYSVSREKKERFSLILESASTNQTSMYLCASSVPGTPSSYEQYFGPGTRLTVT.

This clonotype appeared many times. This chain uses TRBV30 with TRBJ2-5, with 11 bases lining up with TRBD2. CDR1 is GTSNPN, CDR2 SVGIG, per germline (reference sequence). J was trimmed by 2 bases and V by 1 base; bases with no gene match: 3. CDR3 size: 15 residues. CDR3 DNA sequence: TGTGCCTGGAGTGGGGGACTAGCGGTACAAGAGACCCAGTACTTC. Amino acids: CAWSGGLAVQETQYF.

The table lists this clonotype with a few counts. A read error is possible here, since a much larger clone lies one base away. The rearrangement joins TRBV2 to TRBJ2-7; 8 bases are a match to TRBD2. Trimming cost V 6 bases and J 7 bases; bases outside gene matches: 8. The length of the CDR3 is 13 residues. Germline CDR1 is SNHLY and CDR2 is FYNNEI. The CDR3 sequence is CASRRGVGNEQYF. For the CDR3, the DNA is TGTGCCAGCAGGCGGGGGGTTGGGAATGAGCAGTACTTC.

V usage is TRBV12-5 and J usage is TRBJ2-3; 11 bases fit TRBD1. This CDR3 comprises 18 residues. The V segment lost 0 bases and the J segment 4 bases; nucleotides outside the gene matches: 9. Germline CDR1 LGHNT, CDR2 FRNRAP. The CDR3 protein is CASGLVLGQGAWADTQYF. CDR3 in DNA: TGTGCTAGTGGTTTGGTACTAGGACAGGGGGCGTGGGCAGATACGCAGTATTTT.

A remark on this clonotype: At one boundary the junction diverges from the germline segment, which might be a read error. This chain connects TRBV2 to TRBJ2-2, with 9 bases lining up with TRBD2. CDR1 and CDR2 (germline): SNHLY, FYNNEI. The CDR3 is made up of 16 amino acids. DNA for the CDR3: TGTGCCAGCAGATCTTTAGCGGGAGCACCAACCGGGGAGCTGTTTTTC. Amino acid sequence: CASRSLAGAPTGELFF.

The chain uses TRBV24-1 and TRBJ2-2, with D hard to call. Germline CDR1 and CDR2: KGHDR and SFDVKD. The CDR3 contains 14 residues. V shed 1 base and J shed 4 bases, with 6 bases lying between them. CDR3 loop: CATSDFWGTGELFF. The DNA of the CDR3 is TGTGCCACCAGTGATTTTTGGGGCACCGGGGAGCTGTTTTTT.

This clonotype was recorded at least ten times. The DNA for the CDR3 is TGTGCCAGCAGCGCCCTCGGGGCTAGCGGGCGCGCCTACGAGCAGTACTTC. It specifies CASSALGASGRAYEQYF. The gene calls are TRBV11-2 and TRBJ2-7, with 8 bases lining up with TRBD2. CDR3 length equals 17 residues. The germline gives CDR1 SGHAT, CDR2 FQNNGV. V dropped 5 bases and J dropped 2; count of bases not matched to a gene: 14.

This clonotype came up many times. The chain joins TRBV6-1 to TRBJ2-1; 9 bases align to TRBD2. Germline values: CDR1 MNHNS, CDR2 SASEGT. V trimming: 3 bases; J trimming: 4 bases; junction bases outside the gene matches: 16. The CDR3 length is 19 residues. The CDR3 is CASSESAGGLKGAYNEQFF. CDR3 sequence (DNA): TGTGCCAGCAGTGAGAGTGCGGGAGGGCTTAAAGGAGCTTACAATGAGCAGTTCTTC.